The entry below describes one T cell receptor beta chain. Its specificity is unknown. This entry belongs to a study of OX40 agonist ivuxolimab in advanced cancers. Study summary: Prior anti-PD-1, anti-PD-L1 or anti-CTLA-4 therapy was allowed; over 30% had some. Partial responses occurred in Three dose-escalation patients, one with hepatocellular carcinoma and two with cutaneous melanoma. Study-level results: Low normalized T-cell clonal expansion was also seen in some nonresponders.

The table came from immunoSEQ multiplex PCR; TCRdb's copy has only in-frame clones and leaves some out. The data contain around 69,000 clones, around 89% of them singletons. This CDR3 has 15 amino acids. Germline V CDR1 and CDR2: SGHNT, YYREEE (reference sequence). The ends were cut back, 4 bases at V and 5 bases at J, with 18 bases in the middle. Sequencing was performed on CD4+ or CD8+ T cells sorted from blood, taken in a trial of the OX40 agonist ivuxolimab. The origin of this receptor is an adult with an advanced solid tumor such as melanoma, head and neck, liver or kidney cancer. The V gene is TRBV5-4, the J gene TRBJ2-5, with unresolved D. The CDR3 nucleotides are TGTGCCAGCAGCCCTAGGCTCGGGCTCAGGGAGACCCAGTACTTC. Its protein product is CASSPRLGLRETQYF.